What follows are 9 T cell receptor beta chains derived from one specimen sequenced in a study of cytomegalovirus exposure and HLA in healthy donors. PCR was performed using 60 Vbeta and 13 Jbeta primers. Generated by immunoSEQ multiplex PCR, the TCRdb table keeps only in-frame clones and is missing some. Altogether roughly 110,000 clones are present, 55% to 65% being singletons, with the ten largest covering 2% to 2.5%. The sample consisted of PBMCs. These receptors all stem from a woman in her twenties or thirties in good health and CMV-seronegative.

V gene TRBV30 combines with J gene TRBJ2-7; 10 bases are shared with TRBD1. V shed 2 bases and J 9 bases; nucleotides not matched to a gene: 10. Germline CDR1 and CDR2: GTSNPN and SVGIG (reference sequence). The CDR3 contains 14 residues. CDR3 sequence (DNA): TGTGCCTGGAGTTGGGGGACAGGGGAGAAAGGGCAGTACTTC. As protein: CAWSWGTGEKGQYF.

The rearrangement links TRBV29-1 to TRBJ2-3, with 7 bases that match TRBD1. The germline gives CDR1 SQVTM, CDR2 ANQGSEA. J gave up 0 bases and V 4 bases, and 7 bases lay outside the gene matches. The CDR3 is 15 amino acids. In DNA, the CDR3 is TGCAGCGTTGTCAAGGGGACAGTTAGCACAGATACGCAGTATTTT. Protein sequence: CSVVKGTVSTDTQYF.

The V call is TRBV21-1, the J call TRBJ2-7; the table's D call TRBD1 went unverified against the DNA. TRBV21-1 is described as a pseudogene. The CDR3 loop spans 14 amino acids. Here the CDR3 reads CASNPDRAPYEQYF. The CDR3 bases are TGTGCCAGCAACCCAGACAGGGCCCCCTACGAGCAGTACTTC.

This chain joins TRBV6-5 and TRBJ2-1; D gene unclear. The CDR3 is 14 amino acids. CDR1 is MNHEY, CDR2 SVGAGI, per germline. V was clipped by 6 bases and J by 2 bases, with 11 bases between them. CDR3 in amino acids: CASSPYLAYNEQFF. The CDR3, as DNA: TGTGCCAGCAGCCCGTACCTAGCCTACAATGAGCAGTTCTTC.

The chain employs TRBV7-2 and TRBJ2-7, with D tentatively TRBD2 (5 bases). CDR1 SGHTA and CDR2 FQGNSA come from the germline V gene. This CDR3 is built from 14 residues. The V end was cut by 1 base, the J end by 5 bases, with 12 bases between. Here the CDR3 reads CASSLGLPPNEQYF. The CDR3 DNA follows: TGTGCCAGCAGCTTAGGACTACCGCCTAACGAGCAGTACTTC.

V gene TRBV7-9 combines with J gene TRBJ1-5; TRBD1 matches at 10 bases. Losses at the gene ends were 6 bases for V and 0 bases for J; bases not matched to a gene: 11. The CDR3 runs 18 residues. Germline assignment: CDR1 SEHNR and CDR2 FQNEAQ (reference sequence). The CDR3, as DNA: TGTGCCAGCAGTCCCGGGACAGGGGTTGGGTATAGCAATCAGCCCCAGCATTTT. Translation gives CASSPGTGVGYSNQPQHF. Drawing the rest from reference TRBV7-9 and TRBJ1-5, the complete variable domain is DTGVSQNPRHKITKRGQNVTFRCDPISEHNRLYWYRQTLGQGPEFLTYFQNEAQLEKSRLLSDRFSAERPKGSFSTLEIQRTEQGDSAMYLCASSPGTGVGYSNQPQHFGDGTRLSIL.

V usage is TRBV7-6 and J usage is TRBJ2-7; 12 nucleotides align to TRBD1. Germline loops: CDR1 SGHVS, CDR2 FNYEAQ. Trimming cost V 4 bases and J 4 bases; bases outside gene matches: 5. The CDR3 has 15 amino acids. The CDR3 DNA sequence: TGTGCCAGCAGCTGGGGACAGGGGGCTAGGTACGAGCAGTACTTC. This sequence encodes CASSWGQGARYEQYF. Looking up the rest from reference TRBV7-6 and TRBJ2-7 gives the full variable domain: GAGVSQSPRYKVTKRGQDVALRCDPISGHVSLYWYRQALGQGPEFLTYFNYEAQQDKSGLPNDRFSAERPEGSISTLTIQRTEQRDSAMYRCASSWGQGARYEQYFGPGTRLTVT.

The chain links TRBV7-2 to TRBJ2-7; D ambiguous. V shed 5 bases and J shed 4 bases, with 15 bases lying between them. This CDR3 has 14 residues. Per germline, CDR1 SGHTA and CDR2 FQGNSA. As DNA, the CDR3 is TGTGCCAGCAGCCGCGAACCCCAAGCATACGAGCAGTACTTC. It translates to CASSREPQAYEQYF.

The chain is built from TRBV2 and TRBJ2-2, with 10 positions matching TRBD2. Germline CDR1 SNHLY, CDR2 FYNNEI. V lost 6 bases and J lost 10; bases outside the gene matches: 8. The CDR3 consists of 14 residues. The CDR3 nucleotides are TGTGCCAGCAGCACCCTAGCGGGGGCTAAGGAGCTGTTTTTT. It specifies CASSTLAGAKELFF.